This T cell receptor (beta chain) was profiled in a study of T cells in Graves' hyperthyroidism and ophthalmopathy. As for the study in general: Peripheral blood collection took place at initial diagnosis, before any treatment.

CDR1 is SGHRS and CDR2 is YFSETQ in the germline V gene. Trimming pared 4 bases from V and 2 bases from J, leaving 15 bases between. CDR3 length: 16 amino acids. What was amplified from RNA transcripts were TCR beta CDR3 regions. Initially, a first-round RT-PCR of the TCR CDR3 employed the HTBI primer set. Via MiXCR, TCRdb re-called the multiplex PCR reads, giving one row per CDR3 protein. This table has approximately 570,000 distinct CDR3 sequences, about 20% appearing once. Clinical symptoms, serum thyroxine, TRAb, thyroid ultrasound and orbital computed tomography informed diagnoses. Only a few counts were recorded for this clonotype.

This TCR was sampled from a man aged 35-49 years with Graves' ophthalmopathy. The chain links TRBV5-1 to TRBJ2-2, with D perhaps being TRBD1 or TRBD2 (6 bases each). What was sequenced was blood. CDR3 in DNA: TGCGCCAGCAGCCCGGGGGCTAGCGAAAACACCGGGGAGCTGTTTTTT. Translation gives CASSPGASENTGELFF.